This T cell receptor beta chain was sequenced for a study of monozygotic twins with inflammatory bowel disease. Germline CDR1 and CDR2: SEHNR and FQNEAQ (reference sequence). This CDR3 is 14 amino acids long. Points on this clonotype: The target antigen is unknown.

It was from whole blood, with no T cell sorting, that total RNA was isolated. Overall study results and limits: Immunosuppressive treatments differing between patients may have added repertoire variability. Support was lacking for any single strong IBD-associated signal or clonotype.

Eight separate reactions for every sample produced the cDNA. TCRdb reprocessed the 5' RACE reads and stores each CDR3 protein as one record, lacking DNA. The sample's table shows 400,000 or so distinct CDR3 sequences. The TCR was taken from a human donor with ulcerative colitis or Crohn's disease, or a healthy co-twin of an affected twin (not recorded which). This chain links TRBV7-9 with TRBJ2-1; TCRdb designates TRBD2, a call that cannot be tested without DNA. Sequenced sample: blood. CDR3 residues: CASSGLGIKGEQFF.